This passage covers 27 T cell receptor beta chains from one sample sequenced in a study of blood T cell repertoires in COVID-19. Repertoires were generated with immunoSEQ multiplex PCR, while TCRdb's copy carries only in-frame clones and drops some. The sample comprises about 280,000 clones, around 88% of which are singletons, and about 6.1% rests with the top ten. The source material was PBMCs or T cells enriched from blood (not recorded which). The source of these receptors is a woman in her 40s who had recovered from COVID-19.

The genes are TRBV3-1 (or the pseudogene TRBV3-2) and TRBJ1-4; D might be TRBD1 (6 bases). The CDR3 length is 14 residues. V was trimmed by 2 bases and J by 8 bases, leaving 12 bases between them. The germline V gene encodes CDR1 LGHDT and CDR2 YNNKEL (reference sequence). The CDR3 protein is CASSQSGGLEKLFF. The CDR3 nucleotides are TGTGCCAGCAGCCAATCCGGGGGGCTCGAAAAACTGTTTTTT.

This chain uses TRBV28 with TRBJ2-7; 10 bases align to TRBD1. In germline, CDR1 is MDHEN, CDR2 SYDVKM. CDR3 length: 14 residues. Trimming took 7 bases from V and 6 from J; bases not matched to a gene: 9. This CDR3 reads CASILDRGSLEQYF. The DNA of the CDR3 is TGTGCCAGCATCTTGGACAGGGGGTCTCTCGAGCAGTACTTC.

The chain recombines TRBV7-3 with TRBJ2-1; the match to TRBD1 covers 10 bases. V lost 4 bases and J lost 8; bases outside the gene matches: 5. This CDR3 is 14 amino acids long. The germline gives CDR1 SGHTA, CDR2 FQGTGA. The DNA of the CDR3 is TGTGCCAGCAGCTCGGGGACAGGGGCCGATGAGCAGTTCTTC. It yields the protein CASSSGTGADEQFF.

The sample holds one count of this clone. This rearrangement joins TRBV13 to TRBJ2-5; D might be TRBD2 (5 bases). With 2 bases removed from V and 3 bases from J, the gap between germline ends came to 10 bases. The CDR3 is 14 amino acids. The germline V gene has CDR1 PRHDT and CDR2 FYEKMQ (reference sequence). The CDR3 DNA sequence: TGTGCCAGCAGCTTAACGGGGTTTGAAGAGACCCAGTACTTC. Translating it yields CASSLTGFEETQYF.

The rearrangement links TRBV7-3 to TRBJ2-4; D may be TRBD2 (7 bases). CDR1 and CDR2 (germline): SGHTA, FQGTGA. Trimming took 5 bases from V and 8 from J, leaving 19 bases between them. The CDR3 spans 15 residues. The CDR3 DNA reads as TGTGCCAGCAGCCCTATCGGGGGGCGCTGGGACATTCAGTACTTC. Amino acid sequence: CASSPIGGRWDIQYF.

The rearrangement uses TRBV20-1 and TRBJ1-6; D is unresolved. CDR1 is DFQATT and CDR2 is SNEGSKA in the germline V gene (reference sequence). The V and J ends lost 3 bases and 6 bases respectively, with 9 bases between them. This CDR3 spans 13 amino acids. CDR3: CSASLASNSPLHF. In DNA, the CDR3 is TGCAGTGCTAGTCTGGCCTCTAATTCACCCCTCCACTTT.

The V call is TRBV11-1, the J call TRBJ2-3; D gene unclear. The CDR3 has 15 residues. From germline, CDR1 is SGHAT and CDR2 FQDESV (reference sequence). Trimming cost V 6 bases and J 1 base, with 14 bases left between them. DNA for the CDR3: TGTGCCAGCAGGCTGACTCCCATGGGCACAGATACGCAGTATTTT. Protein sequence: CASRLTPMGTDTQYF.

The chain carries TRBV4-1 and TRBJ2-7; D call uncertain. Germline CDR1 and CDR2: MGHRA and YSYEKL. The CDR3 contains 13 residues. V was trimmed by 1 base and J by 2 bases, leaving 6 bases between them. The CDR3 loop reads CASSQAPTYEQYF. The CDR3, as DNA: TGCGCCAGCAGCCAAGCCCCCACCTACGAGCAGTACTTC.

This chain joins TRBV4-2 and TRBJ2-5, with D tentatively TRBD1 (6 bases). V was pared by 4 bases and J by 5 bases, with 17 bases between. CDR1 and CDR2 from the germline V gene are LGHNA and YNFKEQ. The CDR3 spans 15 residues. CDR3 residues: CASSPEYQRGETQYF. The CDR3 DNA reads TGTGCCAGCAGCCCCGAATATCAGAGGGGGGAGACCCAGTACTTC.

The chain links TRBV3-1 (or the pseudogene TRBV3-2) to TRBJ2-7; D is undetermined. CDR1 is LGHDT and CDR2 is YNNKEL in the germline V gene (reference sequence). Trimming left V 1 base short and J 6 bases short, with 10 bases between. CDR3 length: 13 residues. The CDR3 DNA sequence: TGTGCCAGCAGCCAAGGCAGGCGAACCGAGCAGTACTTC. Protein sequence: CASSQGRRTEQYF.

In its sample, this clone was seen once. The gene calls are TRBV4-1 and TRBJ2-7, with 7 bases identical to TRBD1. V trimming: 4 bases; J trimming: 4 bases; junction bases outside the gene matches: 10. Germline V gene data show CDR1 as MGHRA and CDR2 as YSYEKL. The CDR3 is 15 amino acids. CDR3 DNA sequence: TGCGCCAGCAGCCGCAACGCCGGGACAGAATACGAGCAGTACTTC. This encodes CASSRNAGTEYEQYF.

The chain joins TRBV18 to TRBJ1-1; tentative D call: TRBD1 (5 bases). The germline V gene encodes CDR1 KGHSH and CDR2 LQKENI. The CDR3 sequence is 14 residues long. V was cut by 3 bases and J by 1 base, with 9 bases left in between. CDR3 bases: TGTGCCAGCTCACCTACAGGTACGAACACTGAAGCTTTCTTT. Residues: CASSPTGTNTEAFF.

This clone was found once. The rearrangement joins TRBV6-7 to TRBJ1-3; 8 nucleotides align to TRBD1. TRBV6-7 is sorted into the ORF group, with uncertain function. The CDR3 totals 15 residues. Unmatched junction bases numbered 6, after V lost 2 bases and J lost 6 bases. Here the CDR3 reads CASSYRQGLKNTIYF. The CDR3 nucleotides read TGTGCCAGCAGTTACCGACAGGGGCTAAAAAACACCATATATTTT.

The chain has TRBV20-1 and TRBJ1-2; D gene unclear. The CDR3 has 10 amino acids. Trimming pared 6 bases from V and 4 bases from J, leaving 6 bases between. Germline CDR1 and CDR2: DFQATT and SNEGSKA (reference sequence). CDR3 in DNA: TGCAGTGCCCCACTCTATGGCTACACCTTC. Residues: CSAPLYGYTF.

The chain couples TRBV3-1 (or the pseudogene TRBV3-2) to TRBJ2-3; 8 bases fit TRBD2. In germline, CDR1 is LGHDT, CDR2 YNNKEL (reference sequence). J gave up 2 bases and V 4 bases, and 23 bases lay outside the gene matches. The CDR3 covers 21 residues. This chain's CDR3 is CASSPMSPGGPTHTYTDTQYF. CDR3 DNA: TGTGCCAGCAGCCCTATGTCTCCGGGAGGGCCCACTCATACCTACACAGATACGCAGTATTTT.

The CDR3: CASSSIAGAYNEQFF. The CDR3 DNA is TGTGCCAGCAGTTCCATAGCGGGGGCCTACAATGAGCAGTTCTTC. The chain combines TRBV27 with TRBJ2-1; 9 bases align to TRBD2. Germline V gene data show CDR1 as MNHEY and CDR2 as SMNVEV (reference sequence). Unmatched junction bases numbered 3, after V lost 4 bases and J lost 2 bases. CDR3 length: 15 residues.

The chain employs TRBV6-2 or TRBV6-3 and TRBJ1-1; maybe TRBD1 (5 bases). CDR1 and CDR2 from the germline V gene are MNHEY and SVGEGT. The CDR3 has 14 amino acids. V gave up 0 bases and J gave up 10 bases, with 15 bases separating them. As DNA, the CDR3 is TGTGCCAGCAGTTACTCCGGGACTCAGGGAGTAGCTTTCTTT. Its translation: CASSYSGTQGVAFF.

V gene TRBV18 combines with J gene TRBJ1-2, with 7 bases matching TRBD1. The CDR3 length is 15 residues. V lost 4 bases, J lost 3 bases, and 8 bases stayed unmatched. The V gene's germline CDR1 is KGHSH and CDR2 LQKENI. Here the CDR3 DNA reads TGTGCCAGCTCACTGAGCCGGGACAGCGACTATGGCTACACCTTC. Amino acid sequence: CASSLSRDSDYGYTF.

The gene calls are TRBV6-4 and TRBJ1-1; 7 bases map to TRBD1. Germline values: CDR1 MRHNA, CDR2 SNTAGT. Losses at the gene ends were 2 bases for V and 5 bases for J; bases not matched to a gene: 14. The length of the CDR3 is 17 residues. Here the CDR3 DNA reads TGTGCCAGCAGTGACCCGACAGGGACCCCGCTGGGTACTGAAGCTTTCTTT. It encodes CASSDPTGTPLGTEAFF.

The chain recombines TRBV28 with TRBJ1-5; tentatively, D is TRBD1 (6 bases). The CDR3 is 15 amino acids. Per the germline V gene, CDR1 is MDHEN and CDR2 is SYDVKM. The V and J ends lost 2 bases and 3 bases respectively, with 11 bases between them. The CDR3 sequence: CASSLPRTDNQPQHF. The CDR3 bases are TGTGCCAGCAGTTTACCCCGGACAGACAATCAGCCCCAGCATTTT.

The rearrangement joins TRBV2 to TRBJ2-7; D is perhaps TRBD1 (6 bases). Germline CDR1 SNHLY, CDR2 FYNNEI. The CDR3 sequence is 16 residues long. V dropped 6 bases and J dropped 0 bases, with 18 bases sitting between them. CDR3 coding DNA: TGTGCCAGCAGCCCACGTGGAAGGGGGACCTCCTACGAGCAGTACTTC. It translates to CASSPRGRGTSYEQYF. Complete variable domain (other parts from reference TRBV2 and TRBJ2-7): EPEVTQTPSHQVTQMGQEVILRCVPISNHLYFYWYRQILGQKVEFLVSFYNNEISEKSEIFDDQFSVERPDGSNFTLKIRSTKLEDSAMYFCASSPRGRGTSYEQYFGPGTRLTVT.

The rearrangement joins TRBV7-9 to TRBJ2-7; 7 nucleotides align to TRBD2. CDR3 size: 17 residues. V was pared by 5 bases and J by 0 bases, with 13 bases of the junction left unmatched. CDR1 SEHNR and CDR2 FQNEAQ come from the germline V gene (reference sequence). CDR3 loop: CASSPTPGLISSYEQYF. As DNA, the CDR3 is TGTGCCAGCAGCCCTACTCCGGGACTAATTTCCTCCTACGAGCAGTACTTC.

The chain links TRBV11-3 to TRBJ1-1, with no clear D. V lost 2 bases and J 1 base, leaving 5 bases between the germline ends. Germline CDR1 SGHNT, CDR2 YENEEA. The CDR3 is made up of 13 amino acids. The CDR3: CASSLSGNTEAFF. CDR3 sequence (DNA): TGTGCCAGCAGCTTATCGGGGAACACTGAAGCTTTCTTT. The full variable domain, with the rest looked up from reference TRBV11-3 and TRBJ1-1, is EAGVVQSPRYKIIEKKQPVAFWCNPISGHNTLYWYLQNLGQGPELLIRYENEEAVDDSQLPKDRFSAERLKGVDSTLKIQPAELGDSAVYLCASSLSGNTEAFFGQGTRLTVV.

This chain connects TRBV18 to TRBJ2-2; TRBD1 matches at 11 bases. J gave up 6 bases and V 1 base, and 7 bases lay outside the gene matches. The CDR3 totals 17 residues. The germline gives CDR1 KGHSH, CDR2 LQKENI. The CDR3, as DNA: TGTGCCAGCTCACCACTCTCGGGACAGGGGGTTTCCGGGGAGCTGTTTTTT. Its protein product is CASSPLSGQGVSGELFF. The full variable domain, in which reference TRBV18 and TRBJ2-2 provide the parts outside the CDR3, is NAGVMQNPRHLVRRRGQEARLRCSPMKGHSHVYWYRQLPEEGLKFMVYLQKENIIDESGMPKERFSAEFPKEGPSILRIQQVVRGDSAAYFCASSPLSGQGVSGELFFGEGSRLTVL.

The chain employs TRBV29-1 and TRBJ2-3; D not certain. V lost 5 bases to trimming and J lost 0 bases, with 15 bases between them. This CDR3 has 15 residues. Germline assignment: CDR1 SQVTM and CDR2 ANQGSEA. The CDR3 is CSVPLAASSTDTQYF. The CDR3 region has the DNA TGCAGCGTTCCTCTGGCCGCTTCTAGCACAGATACGCAGTATTTT.

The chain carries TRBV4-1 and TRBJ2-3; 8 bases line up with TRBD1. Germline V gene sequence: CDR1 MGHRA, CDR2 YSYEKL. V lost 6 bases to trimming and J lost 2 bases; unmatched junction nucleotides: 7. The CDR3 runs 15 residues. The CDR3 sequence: CASRGGQDPTDTQYF. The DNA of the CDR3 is TGCGCCAGCAGGGGGGGACAGGACCCCACAGATACGCAGTATTTT.

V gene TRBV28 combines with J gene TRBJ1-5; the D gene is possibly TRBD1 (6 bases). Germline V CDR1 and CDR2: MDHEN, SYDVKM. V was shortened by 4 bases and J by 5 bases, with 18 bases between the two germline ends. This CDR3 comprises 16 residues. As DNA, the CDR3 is TGTGCCAGCAGTTCCACCCCCAGGGGATACTATCAGCCCCAGCATTTT. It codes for CASSSTPRGYYQPQHF.